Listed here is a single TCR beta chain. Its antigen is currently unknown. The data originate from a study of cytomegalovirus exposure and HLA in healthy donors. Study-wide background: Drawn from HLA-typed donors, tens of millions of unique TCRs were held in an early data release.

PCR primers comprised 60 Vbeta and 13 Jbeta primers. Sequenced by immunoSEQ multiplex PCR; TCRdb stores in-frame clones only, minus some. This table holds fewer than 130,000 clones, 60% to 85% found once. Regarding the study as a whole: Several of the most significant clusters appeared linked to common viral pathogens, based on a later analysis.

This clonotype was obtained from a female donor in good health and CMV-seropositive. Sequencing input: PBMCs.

CDR3 amino acids: CASSKTGGRGLGANVLTF. In DNA form, the CDR3 reads TGTGCCAGCAGTAAAACCGGAGGTCGGGGTTTGGGGGCCAACGTCCTGACTTTC. V gene TRBV28 combines with J gene TRBJ2-6; the D gene is possibly TRBD2 (5 bases). Trimming removed 5 bases from V and 4 bases from J, with 21 bases in between. Germline-derived CDR1 and CDR2 are MDHEN and SYDVKM. The CDR3 contains 18 residues.